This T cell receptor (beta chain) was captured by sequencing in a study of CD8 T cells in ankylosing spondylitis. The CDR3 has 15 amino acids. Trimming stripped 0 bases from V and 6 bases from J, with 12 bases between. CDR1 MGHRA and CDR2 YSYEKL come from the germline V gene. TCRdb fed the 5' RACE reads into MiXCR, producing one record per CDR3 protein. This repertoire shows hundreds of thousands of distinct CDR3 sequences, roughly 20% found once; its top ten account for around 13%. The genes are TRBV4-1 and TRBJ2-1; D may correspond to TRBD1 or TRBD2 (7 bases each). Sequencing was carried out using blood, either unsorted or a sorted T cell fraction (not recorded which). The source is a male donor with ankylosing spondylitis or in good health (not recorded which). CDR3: CASSQESRGGNEQFF. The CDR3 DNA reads TGCGCCAGCAGCCAAGAGAGCAGGGGGGGCAATGAGCAGTTCTTC.